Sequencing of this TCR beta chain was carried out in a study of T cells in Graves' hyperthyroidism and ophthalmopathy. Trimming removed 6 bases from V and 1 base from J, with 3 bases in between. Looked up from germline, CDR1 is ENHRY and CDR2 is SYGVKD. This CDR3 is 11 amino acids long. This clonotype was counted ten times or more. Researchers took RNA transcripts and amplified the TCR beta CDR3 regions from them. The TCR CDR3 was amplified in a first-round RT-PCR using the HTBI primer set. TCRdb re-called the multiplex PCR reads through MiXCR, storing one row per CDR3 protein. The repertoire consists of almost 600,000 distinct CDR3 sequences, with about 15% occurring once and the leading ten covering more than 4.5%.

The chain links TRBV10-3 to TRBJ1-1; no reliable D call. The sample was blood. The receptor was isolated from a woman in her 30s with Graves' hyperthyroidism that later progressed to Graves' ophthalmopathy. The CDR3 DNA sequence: TGTGCCATCAGGAGGAACACTGAAGCTTTCTTT. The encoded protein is CAIRRNTEAFF.